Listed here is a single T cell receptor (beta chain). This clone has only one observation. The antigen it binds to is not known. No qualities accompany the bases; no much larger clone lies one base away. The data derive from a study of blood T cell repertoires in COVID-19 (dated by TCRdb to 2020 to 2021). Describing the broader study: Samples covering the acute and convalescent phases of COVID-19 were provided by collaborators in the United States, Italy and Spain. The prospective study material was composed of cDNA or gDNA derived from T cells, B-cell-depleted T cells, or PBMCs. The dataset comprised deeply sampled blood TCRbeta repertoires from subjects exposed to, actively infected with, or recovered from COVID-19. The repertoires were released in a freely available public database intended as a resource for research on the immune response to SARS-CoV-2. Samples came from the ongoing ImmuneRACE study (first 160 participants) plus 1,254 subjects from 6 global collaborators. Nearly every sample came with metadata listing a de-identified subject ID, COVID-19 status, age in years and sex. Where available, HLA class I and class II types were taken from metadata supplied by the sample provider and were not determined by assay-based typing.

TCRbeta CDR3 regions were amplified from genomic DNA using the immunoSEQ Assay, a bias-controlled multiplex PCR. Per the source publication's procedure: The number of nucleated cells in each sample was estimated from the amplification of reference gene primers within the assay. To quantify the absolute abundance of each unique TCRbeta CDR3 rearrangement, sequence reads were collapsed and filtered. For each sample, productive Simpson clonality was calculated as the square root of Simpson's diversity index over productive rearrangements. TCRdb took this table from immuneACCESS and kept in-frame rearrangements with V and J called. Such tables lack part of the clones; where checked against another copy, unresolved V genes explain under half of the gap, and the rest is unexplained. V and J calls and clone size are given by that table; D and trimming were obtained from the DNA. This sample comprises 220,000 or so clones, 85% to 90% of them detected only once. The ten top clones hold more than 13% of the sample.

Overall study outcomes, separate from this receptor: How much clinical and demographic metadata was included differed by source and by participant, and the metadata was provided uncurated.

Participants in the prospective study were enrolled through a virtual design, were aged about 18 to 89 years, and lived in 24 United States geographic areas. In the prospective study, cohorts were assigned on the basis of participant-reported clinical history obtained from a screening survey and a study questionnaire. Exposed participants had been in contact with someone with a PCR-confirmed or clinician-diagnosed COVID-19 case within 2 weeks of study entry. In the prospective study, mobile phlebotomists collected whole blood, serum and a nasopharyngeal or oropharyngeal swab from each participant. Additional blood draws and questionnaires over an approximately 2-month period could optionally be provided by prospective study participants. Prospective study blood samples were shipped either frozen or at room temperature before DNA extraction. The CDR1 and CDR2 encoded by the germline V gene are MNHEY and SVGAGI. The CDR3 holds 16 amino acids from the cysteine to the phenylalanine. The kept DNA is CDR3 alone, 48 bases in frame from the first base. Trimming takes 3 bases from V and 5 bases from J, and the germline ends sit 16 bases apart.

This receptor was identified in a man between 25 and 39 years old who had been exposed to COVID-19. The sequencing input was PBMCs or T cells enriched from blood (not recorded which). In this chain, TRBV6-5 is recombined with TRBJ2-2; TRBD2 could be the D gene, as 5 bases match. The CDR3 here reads CASSYGAGAGTGELFF. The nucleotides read TGTGCCAGCAGTTATGGTGCGGGTGCGGGTACCGGGGAGCTGTTTTTT.